This T cell receptor beta chain is from a study of T cell responses to AZD1222 COVID-19 vaccine listed by TCRdb under 2021. Broadly, across the study: TCR sequencing covered over 230 trial participants: 200 to 220 given two doses of AZD1222 and approximately 25 given two doses of MenACWY control vaccine. Trial participants were enrolled by age into 18-55, 56-69 and 70-plus year subgroups, with about 150, 28 and 57 TCR-sequenced participants respectively.

This clone was counted a few times. Its specific antigen is unknown. No clone much larger than this one lies a single base away; base qualities are absent. From a lookup of the germline V gene, CDR1 and CDR2 are SQVTM and ANQGSEA. Its CDR3 holds 13 amino acids, cysteine through phenylalanine. Here the CDR3 DNA is all that survives: 39 bases in frame from base 1. Clipping removes 6 bases from V and 5 bases from J, with 8 as the unmatched junction base count. What the authors observed across the whole study: In the small 56-69-year group, the increase in depth fell short of significance, most likely because of low power. Vaccine-associated CD4 TCRs spanned the whole spike protein, with dominant responses in regions 160-218 and 743-854. Conclusions about previously exposed vaccinees were limited because only 6 or 7 AZD1222 recipients were SARS-CoV-2 seropositive at baseline. After two AZD1222 doses, spike-specific TCR breadth and depth were significantly higher than at day 0 and than in MenACWY recipients. No day 14 peak-response samples were available, so repertoires were characterized only after the peak T cell response. Reportedly, close to half of the unique spike-specific TCRs recognized epitopes lying outside the regions that are mutated in the B.1.351 and B.1.1.7 variants. Participants were mostly white British, with more females than males. The authors suggested clonal diversity may have been underestimated.

The CDR3 regions of human TCRbeta chains were analyzed by immunosequencing. The authors' analysis ran thus. TCRs in the repertoires were matched against a reference library of SARS-CoV-2-specific TCRs that had been generated with the MIRA antigen-specificity platform. Breadth was defined as the fraction of unique TCRs that were SARS-CoV-2-associated, and depth was defined as the fraction of total T cells that were SARS-CoV-2-associated. Using the MIRA data, every spike-specific TCR was mapped to the spike region that the TCR reacted to and assigned to either a CD4 or a CD8 class. Log10-transformed breadth and depth values were compared by one-way ANOVA with Sidak's multiple comparisons tests. The immuneACCESS repertoire file appears here via TCRdb, limited to in-frame rearrangements. These files lack a portion of the clones; in checked studies, under half of the deficit traces to unresolved V genes, and the cause of the others is not known. From that table come the V and J calls and clone size; the DNA was used to work out D and trimming. The sample data list 100,000 or so clones, and 80% to 90% of these were observed just once. The ten most abundant clones make up about 10% of the sample.

The time point label of this sample denotes: about 28 days (+/-7) after the second vaccine dose. AZD1222 recipients with second doses at about 4 weeks or about 12 weeks were pooled, because spike-specific TCR depth and breadth did not differ between schedules. The vaccinee samples were drawn from two UK trials, COV001 and COV002, one of which was a single-blind randomized controlled phase 2/3 trial testing AZD1222 (ChAdOx1 nCoV-19) in healthy adults. For TCRbeta chain sequencing, PBMC samples from trial participants were taken at day 0 and at day 28 after the second dose. The clonotype comes from an adult who received the AZD1222 COVID-19 vaccine. Material: peripheral blood, obtained 28 days after the second AZD1222 dose. In this chain, TRBV29-1 is recombined with TRBJ1-2, and TRBD1 matches 8 of the central bases. CDR3 protein: CSVVRDRSYGYTF. The DNA is as follows: TGCAGCGTGGTGAGGGACAGGTCGTATGGCTACACCTTC.